This entry lists 9 T cell receptor beta chains sequenced from one sample in a study of metastatic and nonmetastatic thyroid tumors. TCRdb re-analyzed the PCR reads using MiXCR. The data show 15,000 to 20,000 clones, 30% to 40% seen once. Every patient underwent thyroid surgery untreated. Sequencing was done on a sample of tumor tissue. These receptors all stem from a male donor with papillary thyroid cancer or a benign thyroid nodule (not recorded which). Some clones in this sample may be carry-over from other donors' samples.

The chain's CDR3 is CASSLGSRVHEQYF. The CDR3 DNA reads as TGTGCCAGCAGCTTAGGTTCCAGGGTGCACGAGCAGTACTTC. V is TRBV7-3 and J is TRBJ2-7, with D possibly matching TRBD1 (5 bases). The CDR3 contains 14 residues. The germline V gene has CDR1 SGHTA and CDR2 FQGTGA. Trimming cost V 2 bases and J 5 bases, with 13 bases left between them.

This rearrangement joins TRBV11-1 to TRBJ2-7; the match to TRBD1 covers 7 bases. The germline V gene encodes CDR1 SGHAT and CDR2 FQDESV (reference sequence). This CDR3 has 15 residues. The ends lost 5 bases at V and 5 bases at J; junction bases unmatched: 12. CDR3 bases: TGTGCCAGCAGCAACCGGGACAGCCTTCTCCACGAGCAGTACTTC. This sequence encodes CASSNRDSLLHEQYF.

The sample holds many counts of this clone. V gene TRBV4-1 combines with J gene TRBJ2-4, with D uncertain. CDR1 MGHRA and CDR2 YSYEKL come from the germline V gene. V lost 0 bases, J lost 0 bases, and 18 bases lay in between. This CDR3 comprises 19 residues. As DNA, the CDR3 is TGCGCCAGCAGCCAAGATAGTGGGTCCGGTAACCTAGCCAAAAACATTCAGTACTTC. It encodes CASSQDSGSGNLAKNIQYF.

The J gene is TRBJ2-2, the V gene TRBV28; tentatively, D is TRBD2 (6 bases). The CDR3 extends over 16 amino acids. V gave up 5 bases and J gave up 5 bases, with 18 bases separating them. Germline lookup yields CDR1 MDHEN and CDR2 SYDVKM. The CDR3 bases are TGTGCCAGCAGTCCGCAGCCCGGGACTGGTACCGGGGAGCTGTTTTTT. It yields the protein CASSPQPGTGTGELFF.

The chain carries TRBV5-1 and TRBJ2-7; either TRBD1 or TRBD2 may fit D (6 bases each). Germline V lookup: CDR1 SGHRS, CDR2 YFSETQ. Trimming left V 5 bases short and J 5 bases short, with 11 bases between. The CDR3 is made up of 12 amino acids. CDR3 sequence: CASRWRDNEQYF. CDR3 nucleotides: TGCGCCAGCAGGTGGAGGGACAACGAGCAGTACTTC.

The chain links TRBV2 to TRBJ1-2; 7 bases match TRBD1. Germline V gene lookup returns CDR1 SNHLY and CDR2 FYNNEI. This CDR3 comprises 12 residues. The chain's CDR3 is CAQGTANYGYTF. The CDR3 bases are TGTGCGCAGGGGACAGCAAACTATGGCTACACCTTC.

This clone was counted between two and nine times. One junction end disagrees with the germline gene, perhaps due to a read error. The CDR3 DNA follows: TGTGCCAACAGTTTGAGCTCTGGGGCCAACGTCCTGACTTTC. Protein sequence: CANSLSSGANVLTF. The genes are TRBV6-2 or TRBV6-3 and TRBJ2-6, with D unclear. This CDR3 has 14 amino acids. The germline V gene encodes CDR1 MNHEY and CDR2 SVGEGT.

The chain joins TRBV20-1 to TRBJ1-6; 8 nucleotides match TRBD1. In germline, CDR1 is DFQATT, CDR2 SNEGSKA (reference sequence). The V gene end was trimmed by 4 bases and the J gene end by 2 bases; junction bases not matched to a gene: 7. This CDR3 has 16 residues. The CDR3 DNA reads TGCAGTGCTACCCGCGACAGGGGCACCTATAATTCACCCCTCCACTTT. This codes for CSATRDRGTYNSPLHF.

A note on this clone: A much larger clone differs by one base, so this may be a read error. This rearrangement joins TRBV29-1 to TRBJ2-5; D is uncertain. The germline V gene encodes CDR1 SQVTM and CDR2 ANQGSEA. The V gene lost 2 bases and the J gene lost 5 bases, with 9 bases spanning the gap. The CDR3 is 12 amino acids. This CDR3 reads CSVEIFAETQYF. The CDR3 DNA follows: TGCAGCGTTGAAATCTTCGCGGAGACCCAGTACTTC.